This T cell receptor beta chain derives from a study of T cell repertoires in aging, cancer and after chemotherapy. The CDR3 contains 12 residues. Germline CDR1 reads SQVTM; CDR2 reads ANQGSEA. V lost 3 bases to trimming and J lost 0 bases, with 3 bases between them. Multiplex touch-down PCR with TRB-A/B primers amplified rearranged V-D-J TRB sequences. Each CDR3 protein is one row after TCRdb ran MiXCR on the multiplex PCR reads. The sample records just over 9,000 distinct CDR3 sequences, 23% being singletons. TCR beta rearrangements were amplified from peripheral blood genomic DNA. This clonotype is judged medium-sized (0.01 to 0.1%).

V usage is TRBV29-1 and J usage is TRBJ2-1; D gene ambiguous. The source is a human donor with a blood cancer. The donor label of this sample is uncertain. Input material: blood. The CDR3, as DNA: TGCAGCGTTGAGGTCTCCTACAATGAGCAGTTCTTC. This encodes CSVEVSYNEQFF.